This T cell receptor beta chain was obtained from a study of tumor-infiltrating lymphocytes in localized non-small cell lung cancer. Study at large: Tumor tissue and non-adjacent uninvolved lung came from each patient. Points from the study as a whole: T-cell fraction did not differ between immunotypes IM1 and IM2.

Trimming cost V 0 bases and J 4 bases; bases outside gene matches: 2. CDR3 length: 16 residues. The germline V gene has CDR1 SGHRS and CDR2 YFSETQ. Data came from immunoSEQ multiplex PCR; TCRdb stores just in-frame clones and leaves some out. This sample has just over 7,000 clones, with about 79% found just once. Note on this clone: Its specificity is not known.

The chain carries TRBV5-1 and TRBJ2-3, with 13 positions matching TRBD2. This TCR came from a human donor with non-small cell lung cancer. Sequences were obtained from uninvolved lung tissue not adjacent to the tumor. CDR3 amino acids: CASSLGGLAGPDTQYF. DNA for the CDR3: TGCGCCAGCAGCTTGGGGGGACTAGCGGGACCAGATACGCAGTATTTT.